One and the same sample provided the 26 T cell receptor beta chains below, sequenced in a study of early T cells in non-severe SARS-CoV-2 infection. Using its own MiXCR run on the 5' RACE reads, TCRdb lists one record per CDR3 protein. In the table there are about 39,000 distinct CDR3 sequences, approximately 6% of which are singletons. The input for sequencing was whole blood, taken at baseline. The source is an adult who was a healthcare worker with PCR-confirmed SARS-CoV-2 infection or an uninfected control (not recorded which).

This clonotype came up many times. The chain uses TRBV6-5 and TRBJ2-1, with TRBD2 matching 9 bases. CDR3 length: 15 residues. Per germline, CDR1 MNHEY and CDR2 SVGAGI. Germline trimming cut 0 bases from V and 4 bases from J; bases unmatched to any gene: 1. CDR3 coding DNA: TGTGCCAGCAGTTACTCTAGCGGGAGTTACAATGAGCAGTTCTTC. It yields the protein CASSYSSGSYNEQFF.

This clonotype was recorded many times. The rearrangement uses TRBV12-3 or TRBV12-4 and TRBJ2-7; 11 bases map to TRBD2. V shed 1 base and J 5 bases; nucleotides not matched to a gene: 7. CDR3 size: 16 residues. CDR3 nucleotides: TGTGCCAGCAGTTTAGGGGTTAGCGGGAGGGGACACGAGCAGTACTTC. It specifies CASSLGVSGRGHEQYF.

In this sample, this clonotype turned up many times. The chain is built from TRBV29-1 and TRBJ2-1; 10 nucleotides align to TRBD1. The CDR3 is 14 residues long. Germline values: CDR1 SQVTM, CDR2 ANQGSEA. V trimming: 0 bases; J trimming: 8 bases; junction bases outside the gene matches: 4. Here the CDR3 reads CSVEEGQGYHEQFF. As DNA, the CDR3 is TGCAGCGTTGAAGAGGGACAGGGGTACCATGAGCAGTTCTTC.

This clonotype was counted only a few times. The chain is built from TRBV5-1 and TRBJ1-5, with D unclear. In germline, CDR1 is SGHRS, CDR2 YFSETQ. V was pared by 0 bases and J by 7 bases, with 17 bases between. The CDR3 covers 16 residues. CDR3 protein: CASSLGDRELGQPQHF. In DNA, the CDR3 is TGCGCCAGCAGCTTGGGGGATCGGGAGCTGGGGCAGCCCCAGCATTTT.

Ten or more counts support this clonotype. The CDR3 spells CAWSGLAGKGNEQFF. The CDR3 nucleotides are TGTGCCTGGAGTGGACTTGCGGGGAAAGGGAATGAGCAGTTCTTC. This sequence joins TRBV30 and TRBJ2-1; perhaps TRBD2 as D (6 bases). The CDR3 is 15 amino acids. The V gene lost 1 base and the J gene lost 7 bases, with 17 bases spanning the gap. Per germline, CDR1 GTSNPN and CDR2 SVGIG (reference sequence).

The chain links TRBV15 to TRBJ2-5; TRBD2 agrees at 8 bases. Germline assignment: CDR1 LNHNV and CDR2 YYDKDF (reference sequence). This CDR3 has 17 residues. Trimming removed 0 bases from V and 5 bases from J; junction bases left unmatched: 11. In nucleotides, the CDR3 is TGTGCCACCAGCAGAGATCTACCCGGCCCGGGGGGGGAGACCCAGTACTTC. This encodes CATSRDLPGPGGETQYF.

This clonotype was recorded many times. The J gene is TRBJ2-2, the V gene TRBV11-3; D gene ambiguous. CDR3 length equals 13 residues. Trimming stripped 1 base from V and 5 bases from J, with 5 bases between. In germline, CDR1 is SGHNT, CDR2 YENEEA. The CDR3 sequence is CASSLVQTGELFF. Here the CDR3 DNA reads TGTGCCAGCAGCTTAGTTCAAACCGGGGAGCTGTTTTTT.

V is TRBV20-1 and J is TRBJ2-7; tentatively, D is TRBD2 (5 bases). V lost 5 bases and J lost 0, with 8 bases in between. CDR1 and CDR2 (germline): DFQATT, SNEGSKA (reference sequence). The CDR3 runs 12 residues. The chain's CDR3 is CSAGAASYEQYF. CDR3 DNA sequence: TGCAGTGCTGGAGCGGCCTCCTACGAGCAGTACTTC.

This clonotype came up many times. V and J are TRBV5-1 and TRBJ2-6, with a tentative D call TRBD2 (6 bases). V shed 4 bases and J shed 4 bases, with 18 bases lying between them. The CDR3 loop spans 17 amino acids. The germline V gene encodes CDR1 SGHRS and CDR2 YFSETQ. The CDR3 bases are TGCGCCAGCAGCGAGTCGGGACTCGAAGGCGGGGCCAACGTCCTGACTTTC. As protein: CASSESGLEGGANVLTF.

This clonotype appeared many times. The V gene is TRBV20-1, the J gene TRBJ2-2; perhaps D is TRBD1 or TRBD2 (5 bases each). The V gene's germline CDR1 is DFQATT and CDR2 SNEGSKA (reference sequence). This CDR3 has 14 amino acids. Trimming pared 3 bases from V and 0 bases from J, leaving 8 bases between. This CDR3 is CSASWGTNTGELFF. The CDR3 region has the DNA TGCAGTGCTAGTTGGGGGACGAACACCGGGGAGCTGTTTTTT.

This clonotype has a count of ten or more. The chain uses TRBV27 and TRBJ2-7; 8 bases line up with TRBD2. The CDR3 contains 16 residues. Trimming removed 5 bases from V and 2 bases from J; junction bases left unmatched: 11. Germline loops: CDR1 MNHEY, CDR2 SMNVEV (reference sequence). The CDR3: CASSPTGAGEAYEQYF. CDR3 nucleotides: TGTGCCAGCAGTCCTACCGGAGCGGGAGAGGCCTACGAGCAGTACTTC.

This clonotype was detected ten times or more. V and J are TRBV18 and TRBJ2-5; D may be TRBD1 or TRBD2 (5 bases each). The CDR3 is made up of 13 amino acids. The germline CDR1 and CDR2 sequences are KGHSH and LQKENI. V lost 4 bases, J lost 2 bases, and 8 bases lay in between. CDR3 residues: CASSRDQQETQYF. The CDR3 nucleotides read TGTGCCAGCTCACGGGACCAACAAGAGACCCAGTACTTC.

This clonotype was seen ten or more times. V and J are TRBV3-1 and TRBJ2-1; D is undetermined. The CDR3 covers 14 residues. The V gene's germline CDR1 is LGHDT and CDR2 YNNKEL (reference sequence). Trimming shortened V by 8 bases and J by 12 bases, and 23 bases separated the two germline ends. The CDR3 sequence is CASAHNDASLGQFF. The CDR3 region has the DNA TGTGCCAGCGCACACAACGATGCTAGTTTAGGGCAGTTCTTC.

This clonotype was picked up many times. The chain carries TRBV29-1 and TRBJ2-3, with D perhaps TRBD2 (6 bases). Germline loops: CDR1 SQVTM, CDR2 ANQGSEA. V lost 6 bases and J lost 3, with 16 bases in between. The CDR3 has 14 amino acids. The DNA for the CDR3 is TGCAGCGTCTCCGGGACTCTCCTTACAGATACGCAGTATTTT. Translated: CSVSGTLLTDTQYF.

At least ten counts were recorded for this clonotype. The chain carries TRBV6-1 and TRBJ1-4, with a tentative D call TRBD1 (5 bases). CDR1 and CDR2 (germline): MNHNS, SASEGT. The CDR3 loop spans 14 amino acids. Trimming removed 4 bases at V and 14 bases at J, with 20 bases between. The CDR3 region has the DNA TGTGCCAGCAGTGTACCGGGACGGCCAATAGTTCTGTTTTTT. Protein product: CASSVPGRPIVLFF.

This clonotype was counted at least ten times. The J gene is TRBJ2-1, the V gene TRBV20-1, with D unclear. Germline V CDR1 and CDR2: DFQATT, SNEGSKA (reference sequence). The ends were cut back, 1 base at V and 3 bases at J, with 10 bases in the middle. The CDR3 has 14 amino acids. CDR3 sequence: CSARAQSNYNEQFF. The CDR3 region has the DNA TGCAGTGCTAGAGCCCAGAGCAACTACAATGAGCAGTTCTTC.

As for this clonotype: A much larger clone differs by one base, so this may be a read error. The chain recombines TRBV20-1 with TRBJ1-2, with D uncertain. CDR3 length: 16 amino acids. Trimming stripped 0 bases from V and 10 bases from J, with 24 bases between. CDR1 is DFQATT and CDR2 is SNEGSKA in the germline V gene (reference sequence). The chain's CDR3 is CSARDRAKAVLPLYTF. CDR3 DNA sequence: TGCAGTGCTAGAGATCGGGCTAAGGCAGTTCTCCCCCTCTACACCTTC.

This clonotype occurred many times. CDR3 in DNA: TGTGCCAGCAGAAAGGGGGCGGGAAACACCATATATTTT. It yields the protein CASRKGAGNTIYF. This chain links TRBV27 with TRBJ1-3; 7 positions agree with TRBD1. V shed 6 bases and J 4 bases; nucleotides not matched to a gene: 3. The CDR3 length is 13 residues. Germline V lookup: CDR1 MNHEY, CDR2 SMNVEV (reference sequence).

This clonotype was found many times. The J gene is TRBJ2-2, the V gene TRBV27; 11 positions agree with TRBD1. J gave up 7 bases and V 8 bases, and 9 bases lay outside the gene matches. This CDR3 is built from 15 residues. CDR1 is MNHEY and CDR2 is SMNVEV in the germline V gene (reference sequence). The CDR3 DNA is TGTGCCAGCTGGGGAGGACAGGGGGCCGGCGGGGAGCTGTTTTTT. Protein product: CASWGGQGAGGELFF.

This clonotype was seen a handful of times. V gene TRBV29-1 combines with J gene TRBJ2-3; the D call may be TRBD1 or TRBD2 (5 bases each). This CDR3 has 13 residues. V was trimmed by 2 bases and J by 6 bases, leaving 12 bases between them. Germline assignment: CDR1 SQVTM and CDR2 ANQGSEA. CDR3 amino acids: CSVEKGTEDTQYF. CDR3 DNA sequence: TGCAGCGTTGAAAAAGGGACGGAGGATACGCAGTATTTT.

The table lists this clonotype with many counts. The chain carries TRBV7-2 and TRBJ2-5; D gene ambiguous. The CDR3 contains 13 residues. With 1 base removed from V and 7 bases from J, the gap between germline ends came to 10 bases. Germline CDR1 reads SGHTA; CDR2 reads FQGNSA. CDR3 sequence: CASSLDTSTTQYF. CDR3 DNA: TGTGCCAGCAGCTTAGACACTTCAACGACCCAGTACTTC.

This clonotype was observed many times. J is TRBJ2-7 and V is TRBV7-2; D call uncertain. With 5 bases removed from V and 2 bases from J, the gap between germline ends came to 10 bases. The germline V gene encodes CDR1 SGHTA and CDR2 FQGNSA. This CDR3 region has 13 residues. CDR3 bases: TGTGCCAGCAGCCCCGGAAGGACCTACGAGCAGTACTTC. Its protein is CASSPGRTYEQYF.

This clonotype was detected many times. This chain joins TRBV14 and TRBJ2-3; D call uncertain. Looked up from germline, CDR1 is SGHDN and CDR2 is FVKESK. The CDR3 runs to 13 residues. V lost 3 bases and J 8 bases, leaving 12 bases between the germline ends. The CDR3 is CASSHSIRSTQYF. DNA for the CDR3: TGTGCCAGCAGCCATTCAATAAGAAGTACGCAGTATTTT.

This clonotype was picked up many times. This chain joins TRBV20-1 and TRBJ1-5; D not certain. In germline, CDR1 is DFQATT, CDR2 SNEGSKA (reference sequence). The CDR3 length is 14 residues. Trimming cost V 5 bases and J 6 bases, with 17 bases left between them. CDR3 sequence reads: CSAHTYGVFQPQHF. The CDR3, as DNA: TGCAGTGCTCATACGTATGGGGTTTTTCAGCCCCAGCATTTT.

This clonotype has a count of ten or more. The chain is built from TRBV20-1 and TRBJ1-2; perhaps TRBD1 as D (5 bases). Germline V CDR1 and CDR2: DFQATT, SNEGSKA (reference sequence). The CDR3 sequence is 18 residues long. V was cut by 0 bases and J by 6 bases, with 26 bases left in between. CDR3 region: CSAREFTSWYRKTDGYTF. In nucleotides, the CDR3 is TGCAGTGCTAGAGAATTTACTAGTTGGTACAGGAAGACTGATGGCTACACCTTC.

The table lists this clonotype with many counts. This chain joins TRBV11-2 and TRBJ1-3; D is perhaps TRBD1 (6 bases). The germline CDR1 and CDR2 sequences are SGHAT and FQNNGV. With 5 bases removed from V and 8 bases from J, the gap between germline ends came to 19 bases. There are 15 residues in the CDR3. This CDR3 is CASSPRTGRVDTIYF. As DNA, the CDR3 is TGTGCCAGCAGCCCTCGTACAGGGAGAGTCGACACCATATATTTT.